A single T cell receptor (beta chain) is shown here with its context. This entry belongs to a study of shared clonotypes between healthy human individuals. Naive CD8 cells were CD45RO-negative, positively selected for CCR7, excluding terminally differentiated effector memory CD45RA+ cells. Assay: immunoSEQ multiplex PCR; the TCRdb copy retains only in-frame clones and omits some. Among roughly 2.1 million clones listed, approximately 94% were seen once. V shed 8 bases and J shed 2 bases, with 16 bases lying between them. The CDR3 extends over 15 amino acids. Germline CDR1 is MGHRA and CDR2 is YSYEKL. The chain uses TRBV4-1 and TRBJ2-1; weak D call: TRBD2 (6 bases). This clonotype was sampled from a man younger than 35 in good health. Some clones in this sample may be carry-over from other donors' samples. Specimen: naive CD8+ T cells from PBMCs. CDR3 bases: TGCGCCAGCCGGTGGGGAACGGGAGCCTACAATGAGCAGTTCTTC. Its protein product is CASRWGTGAYNEQFF.